One and the same sample provided the 3 T cell receptor beta chains below, sequenced in a study of identical twins. From the 5' RACE reads, TCRdb called clonotypes with MiXCR, one entry per CDR3 protein. The sample lists some 760,000 distinct CDR3 sequences; around a sixth were seen once. These data were also filed under a second study, of T cells expressing NK-cell markers.

The specimen was PBMCs. Source of these receptors: a woman younger than 35 in good health.

V gene TRBV5-1 combines with J gene TRBJ2-1; 8 bases are shared with TRBD2. J gave up 5 bases and V 7 bases, and 14 bases lay outside the gene matches. The germline CDR1 and CDR2 sequences are SGHRS and YFSETQ. The CDR3 spans 16 residues. DNA of the CDR3: TGCGCCAGCGCCCCTAGAAGCGGGAGCGGGAACAATGAGCAGTTCTTC. It translates to CASAPRSGSGNNEQFF.

As for this clonotype: One end of the junction fails to match germline, which may point to a read error. CDR3 bases: TGTGCCAGCAGCCAAGAGAGAGTAGCAAGGACAGACACGCAGTATTTT. This gives the protein CASSQERVARTDTQYF. V gene TRBV3-1 combines with J gene TRBJ2-3; tentative D call: TRBD1 (6 bases). This CDR3 region has 16 residues. In germline, CDR1 is LGHDT, CDR2 YNNKEL (reference sequence).

V gene TRBV12-3 or TRBV12-4 combines with J gene TRBJ2-1; tentative D call: TRBD2 (6 bases). The length of the CDR3 is 15 residues. The V gene lost 6 bases and the J gene lost 5 bases, with 17 bases spanning the gap. CDR3 bases: TGTGCCAGCAGGGGCTCTAGGTGGGGGGACAATGAGCAGTTCTTC. It codes for CASRGSRWGDNEQFF.